Described below is a single T cell receptor (beta chain) sequence and its context. V was pared by 6 bases and J by 2 bases, with 8 bases of the junction left unmatched. CDR1 is SGHRS, CDR2 YFSETQ, per germline. This CDR3 has 14 residues. The data were obtained in a study of blood T cell repertoires in COVID-19. TCRdb's table, derived via immunoSEQ multiplex PCR, lists solely in-frame clones and lacks some. The sample shows hundreds of thousands of clones, 88% of them seen only once. This sequence was found in a human donor in a cohort sampled during active COVID-19. The sample taken for sequencing was peripheral blood. The chain recombines TRBV5-1 with TRBJ2-7; 7 bases agree with TRBD2. CDR3 protein: CASTLGGLTYEQYF. CDR3 coding DNA: TGCGCCAGCACCCTGGGAGGGCTGACCTACGAGCAGTACTTC.